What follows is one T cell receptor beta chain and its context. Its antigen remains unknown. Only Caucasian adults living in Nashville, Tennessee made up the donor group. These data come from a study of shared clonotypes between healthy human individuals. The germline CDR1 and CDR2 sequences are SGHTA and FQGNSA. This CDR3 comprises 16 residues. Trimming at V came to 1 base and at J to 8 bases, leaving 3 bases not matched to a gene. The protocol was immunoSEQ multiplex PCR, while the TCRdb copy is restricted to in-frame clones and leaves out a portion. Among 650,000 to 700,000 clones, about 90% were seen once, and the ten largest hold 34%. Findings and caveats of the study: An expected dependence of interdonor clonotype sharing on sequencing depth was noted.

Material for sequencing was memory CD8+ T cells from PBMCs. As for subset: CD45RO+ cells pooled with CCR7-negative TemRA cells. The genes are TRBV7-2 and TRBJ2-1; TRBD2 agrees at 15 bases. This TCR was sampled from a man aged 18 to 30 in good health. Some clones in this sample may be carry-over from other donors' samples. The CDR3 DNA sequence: TGTGCCAGCAGCTTAGGGACTAGCGGGAGGGTCCATGAGCAGTTCTTC. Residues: CASSLGTSGRVHEQFF.